The present T cell receptor (beta chain) was sequenced within a study of cytomegalovirus exposure and HLA in healthy donors. Regarding the study as a whole: A later analysis by the authors found several of the most significant clusters apparently linked to common viral pathogens.

This CDR3 is built from 14 residues. Unmatched junction bases numbered 7, after V lost 3 bases and J lost 7 bases. Germline-derived CDR1 and CDR2 are LGHNA and YSLEER. The PCR contained 60 Vbeta and 13 Jbeta primers. Libraries were prepared by immunoSEQ multiplex PCR; TCRdb keeps only in-frame clonotypes and omits some of them. This sample yields about 43,000 clones, of which 50% to 75% are seen a single time; around 8.7% belongs to the top ten. In regard to this clone: The antigen remains undetermined.

This clonotype originated in a human donor in good health. The chain has TRBV4-3 and TRBJ2-7; 9 nucleotides match TRBD1. The specimen was PBMCs. As DNA, the CDR3 is TGCGCCAGCAGCCAGGGACAGGGAATAGGAGAGCAGTACTTC. It yields the protein CASSQGQGIGEQYF.